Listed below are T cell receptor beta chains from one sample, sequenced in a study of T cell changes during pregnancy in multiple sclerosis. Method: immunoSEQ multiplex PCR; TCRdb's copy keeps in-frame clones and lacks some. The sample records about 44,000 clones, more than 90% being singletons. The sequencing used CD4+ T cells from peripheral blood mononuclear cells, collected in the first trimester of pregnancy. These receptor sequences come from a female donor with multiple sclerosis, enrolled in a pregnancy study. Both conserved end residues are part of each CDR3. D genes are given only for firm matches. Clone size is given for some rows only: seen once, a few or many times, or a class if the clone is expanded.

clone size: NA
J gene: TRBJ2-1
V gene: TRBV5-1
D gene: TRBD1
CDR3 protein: CASSGGTGDYNEQFF
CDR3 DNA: TGCGCCAGCAGCGGCGGGACAGGGGATTACAATGAGCAGTTCTTC

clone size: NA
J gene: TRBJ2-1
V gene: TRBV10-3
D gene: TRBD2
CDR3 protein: CAINDQSGSSEQFF
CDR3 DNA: TGTGCCATCAACGATCAAAGCGGGAGTAGTGAGCAGTTCTTC

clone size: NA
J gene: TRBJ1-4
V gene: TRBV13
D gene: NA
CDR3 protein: CASNTGKAEKLFF
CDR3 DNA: TGTGCCAGCAACACCGGGAAGGCGGAAAAACTGTTTTTT

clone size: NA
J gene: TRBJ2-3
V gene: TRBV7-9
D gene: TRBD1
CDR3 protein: CASSVSGTGKTDTQYF
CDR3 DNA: TGTGCCAGCAGCGTGTCCGGGACAGGGAAAACAGATACGCAGTATTTT

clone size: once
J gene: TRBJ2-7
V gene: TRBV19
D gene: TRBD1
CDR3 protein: CASSSRDRSGEQYF
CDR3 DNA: TGTGCCAGTAGTAGCCGGGACAGGTCGGGGGAGCAGTACTTC

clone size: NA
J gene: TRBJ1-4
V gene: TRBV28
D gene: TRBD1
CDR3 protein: CASREQGGFGEKLFF
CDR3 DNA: TGTGCCAGCAGAGAACAGGGGGGCTTTGGTGAAAAACTGTTTTTT

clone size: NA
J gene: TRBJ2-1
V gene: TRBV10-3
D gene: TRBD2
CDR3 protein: CAIRGTSRSSYNEQFF
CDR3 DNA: TGTGCCATCAGGGGGACTAGTCGAAGCTCCTACAATGAGCAGTTCTTC

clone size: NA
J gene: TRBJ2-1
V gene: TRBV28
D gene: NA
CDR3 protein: CASSPRLGNEQFF
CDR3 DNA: TGTGCCAGCAGTCCCCGACTAGGCAATGAGCAGTTCTTC

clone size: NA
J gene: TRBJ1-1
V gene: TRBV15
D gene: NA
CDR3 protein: CATRFGVVNTEAFF
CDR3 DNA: TGTGCCACCAGATTCGGAGTGGTGAACACTGAAGCTTTCTTT

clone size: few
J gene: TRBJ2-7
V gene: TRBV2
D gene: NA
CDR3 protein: CASSEAPITEQYF
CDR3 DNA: TGTGCCAGCAGTGAAGCGCCTATCACCGAGCAGTACTTC

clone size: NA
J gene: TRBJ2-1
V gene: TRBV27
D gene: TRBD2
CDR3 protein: CASSLGGPQNNEQFF
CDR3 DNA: TGTGCCAGCAGTTTGGGAGGGCCCCAAAACAATGAGCAGTTCTTC

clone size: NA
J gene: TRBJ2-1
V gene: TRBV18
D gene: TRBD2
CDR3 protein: CASAGLGYNEQFF
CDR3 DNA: TGTGCCAGCGCGGGACTAGGTTACAATGAGCAGTTCTTC

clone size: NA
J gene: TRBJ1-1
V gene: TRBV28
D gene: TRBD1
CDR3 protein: CASSLPDRGYTEAFF
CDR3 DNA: TGTGCCAGCAGTTTACCTGACAGGGGGTACACTGAAGCTTTCTTT

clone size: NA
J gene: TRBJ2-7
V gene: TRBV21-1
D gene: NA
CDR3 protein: CASSRTGTGTHEQYF
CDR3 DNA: TGTGCCAGCAGCAGAACCGGGACAGGGACGCACGAGCAGTACTTC

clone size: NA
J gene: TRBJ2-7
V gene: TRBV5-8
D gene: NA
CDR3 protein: CASSRSRGGVRTSSYEQYF
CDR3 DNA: TGTGCCAGCAGTAGGTCCCGTGGCGGGGTCAGGACAAGCTCCTACGAGCAGTACTTC

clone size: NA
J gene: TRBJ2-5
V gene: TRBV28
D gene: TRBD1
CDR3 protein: CASSPPAGGSSGTQYF
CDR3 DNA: TGTGCCAGCAGCCCCCCGGCAGGGGGATCTAGTGGGACCCAGTACTTC

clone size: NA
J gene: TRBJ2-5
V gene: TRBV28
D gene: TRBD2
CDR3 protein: CASRLAGVGQETQYF
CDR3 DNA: TGTGCCAGCAGGTTAGCGGGAGTGGGCCAAGAGACCCAGTACTTC

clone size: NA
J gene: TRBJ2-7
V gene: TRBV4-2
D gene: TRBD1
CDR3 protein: CASSQETSGTGGMEYF
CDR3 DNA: TGTGCCAGCAGCCAAGAGACCTCCGGGACAGGGGGCATGGAGTACTTC

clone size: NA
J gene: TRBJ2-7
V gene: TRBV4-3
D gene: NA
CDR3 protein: CASSQDTRAYEQYF
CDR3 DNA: TGCGCCAGCAGCCAAGATACCAGGGCATACGAGCAGTACTTC

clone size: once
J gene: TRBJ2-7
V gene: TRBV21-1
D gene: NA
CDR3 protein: CASSRDRRDEQYF
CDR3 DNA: TGTGCCAGCAGCCGGGACCGGAGGGACGAGCAGTACTTC

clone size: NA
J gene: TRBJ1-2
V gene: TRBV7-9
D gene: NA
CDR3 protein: CASSNATGGGYTF
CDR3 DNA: TGTGCCAGCAGCAACGCGACAGGAGGTGGCTACACCTTC

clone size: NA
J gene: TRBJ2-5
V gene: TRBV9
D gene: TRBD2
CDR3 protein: CASSAGLAGGNQETQYF
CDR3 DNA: TGTGCCAGCAGCGCGGGACTAGCGGGAGGAAACCAAGAGACCCAGTACTTC

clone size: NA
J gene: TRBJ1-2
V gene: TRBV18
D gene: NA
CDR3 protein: CASSPREGSNYGYTF
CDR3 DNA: TGTGCCAGCTCACCACGAGAGGGATCGAACTATGGCTACACCTTC

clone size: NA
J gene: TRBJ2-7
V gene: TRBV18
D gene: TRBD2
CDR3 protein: CASSPGLLAGGYEQYF
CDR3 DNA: TGTGCCAGCTCACCGGGGCTTCTAGCGGGAGGGTACGAGCAGTACTTC

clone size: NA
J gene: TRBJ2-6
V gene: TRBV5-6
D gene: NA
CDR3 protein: CASRLEGSSGANVLTF
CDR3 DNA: TGTGCCAGCAGGTTGGAGGGGTCGTCTGGGGCCAACGTCCTGACTTTC

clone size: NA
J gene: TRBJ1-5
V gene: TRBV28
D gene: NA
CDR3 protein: CASIRRGVQPQHF
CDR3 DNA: TGTGCCAGCATTCGTCGGGGAGTCCAGCCCCAGCATTTT

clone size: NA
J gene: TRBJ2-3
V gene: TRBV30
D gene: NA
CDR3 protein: CAWSVLGSPTDTQYF
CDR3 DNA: TGTGCCTGGAGTGTACTTGGGAGCCCCACAGATACGCAGTATTTT

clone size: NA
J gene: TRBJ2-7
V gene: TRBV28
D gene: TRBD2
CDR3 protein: CASSQPTRRASGRLDEQYF
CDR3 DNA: TGTGCCAGCAGCCAACCTACGCGTCGGGCTAGCGGGAGGCTTGACGAGCAGTACTTC

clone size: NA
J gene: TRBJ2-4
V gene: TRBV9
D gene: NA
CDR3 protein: CASSGSGNIQYF
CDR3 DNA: TGTGCCAGCAGTGGGTCGGGAAACATTCAGTACTTC

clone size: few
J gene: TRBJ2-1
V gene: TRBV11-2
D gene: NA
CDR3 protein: CASSVRDTGSNEQFF
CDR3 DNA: TGTGCCAGCAGCGTCCGGGACACCGGGTCCAATGAGCAGTTCTTC

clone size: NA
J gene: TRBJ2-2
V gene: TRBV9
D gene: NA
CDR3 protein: CASTTGHTGELFF
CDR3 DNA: TGTGCCAGCACAACAGGTCACACCGGGGAGCTGTTTTTT

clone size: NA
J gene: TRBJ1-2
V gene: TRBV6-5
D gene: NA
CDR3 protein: CASSYSRGTNYGYTF
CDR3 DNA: TGTGCCAGCAGTTACTCGAGAGGAACCAACTATGGCTACACCTTC

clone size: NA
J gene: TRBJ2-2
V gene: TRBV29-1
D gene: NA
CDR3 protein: CSAQTSNTGELFF
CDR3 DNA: TGCAGCGCCCAAACATCGAACACCGGGGAGCTGTTTTTT

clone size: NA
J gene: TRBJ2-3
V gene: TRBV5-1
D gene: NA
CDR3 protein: CASSSSRGMMSTDTQYF
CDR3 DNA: TGCGCCAGCAGCTCGAGCCGGGGGATGATGAGCACAGATACGCAGTATTTT

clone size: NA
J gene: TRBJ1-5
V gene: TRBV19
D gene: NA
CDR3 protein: CASSITSDNQPQHF
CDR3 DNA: TGTGCCAGTAGTATAACCTCCGACAACCAGCCCCAGCATTTT

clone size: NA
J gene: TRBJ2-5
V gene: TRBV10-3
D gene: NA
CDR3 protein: CAISQGGLGETQYF
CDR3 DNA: TGTGCCATCAGCCAAGGGGGTTTAGGGGAGACCCAGTACTTC

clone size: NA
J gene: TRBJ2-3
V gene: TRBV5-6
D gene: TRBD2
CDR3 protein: CASSLFTSGRNTQYF
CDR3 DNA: TGTGCCAGCAGCTTGTTTACTAGCGGGAGAAATACGCAGTATTTT

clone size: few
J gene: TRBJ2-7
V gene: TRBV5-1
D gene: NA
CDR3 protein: CASSGLSYEQYF
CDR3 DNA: TGCGCCAGCTCAGGGCTATCCTACGAGCAGTACTTC

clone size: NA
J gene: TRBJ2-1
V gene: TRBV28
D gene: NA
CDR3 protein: CASSFEFRGSNEQFF
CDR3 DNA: TGTGCCAGCAGTTTCGAGTTTCGGGGGTCCAATGAGCAGTTCTTC

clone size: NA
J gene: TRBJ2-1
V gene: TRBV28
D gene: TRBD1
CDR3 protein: CASSFTGGGWNEQFF
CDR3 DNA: TGTGCCAGCAGTTTTACAGGGGGCGGGTGGAATGAGCAGTTCTTC

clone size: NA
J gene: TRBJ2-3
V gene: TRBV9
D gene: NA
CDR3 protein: CASSVDPRRTDTQYF
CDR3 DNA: TGTGCCAGCAGCGTAGACCCTAGACGGACAGATACGCAGTATTTT

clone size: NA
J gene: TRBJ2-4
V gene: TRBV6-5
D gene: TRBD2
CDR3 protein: CASSSSGSGAKNIQYF
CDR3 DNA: TGTGCCAGCAGTTCCAGCGGGAGTGGAGCCAAAAACATTCAGTACTTC

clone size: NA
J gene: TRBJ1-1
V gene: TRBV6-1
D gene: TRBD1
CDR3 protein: CASRPYRGDTEAFF
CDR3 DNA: TGTGCCAGCAGACCGTACAGGGGAGACACTGAAGCTTTCTTT

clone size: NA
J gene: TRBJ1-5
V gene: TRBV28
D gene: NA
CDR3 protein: CASSLWTAYSNQPQHF
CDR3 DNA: TGTGCCAGCAGTTTGTGGACAGCCTATAGCAATCAGCCCCAGCATTTT

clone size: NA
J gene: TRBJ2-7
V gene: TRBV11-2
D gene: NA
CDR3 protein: CASSLFGSSYEQYF
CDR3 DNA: TGTGCCAGCAGCTTATTTGGCAGCTCCTACGAGCAGTACTTC

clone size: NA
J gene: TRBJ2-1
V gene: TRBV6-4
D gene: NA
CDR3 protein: CASSVERGNGYEQFF
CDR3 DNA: TGTGCCAGCAGTGTCGAGAGGGGGAATGGCTATGAGCAGTTCTTC

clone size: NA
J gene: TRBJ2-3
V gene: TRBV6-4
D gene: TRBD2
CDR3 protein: CASSELAGRPDTQYF
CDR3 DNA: TGTGCCAGCAGCGAACTAGCGGGAAGGCCAGATACGCAGTATTTT

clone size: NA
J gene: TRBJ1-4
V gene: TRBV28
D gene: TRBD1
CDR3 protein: CASSRTGTNEKLFF
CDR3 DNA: TGTGCCAGCAGTCGGACAGGGACTAATGAAAAACTGTTTTTT

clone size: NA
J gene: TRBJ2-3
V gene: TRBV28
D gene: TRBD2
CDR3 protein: CASVPQGVVAGGPGTDTQYF
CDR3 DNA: TGTGCCAGCGTACCACAGGGCGTGGTAGCGGGAGGCCCGGGAACAGATACGCAGTATTTT